The 3 T cell receptor beta chains in this list originate from one sample, sequenced in a study of cytomegalovirus exposure and HLA in healthy donors. PCR primers comprised 60 Vbeta and 13 Jbeta primers. Sequencing was performed with immunoSEQ multiplex PCR; in TCRdb, only in-frame clones are kept and a portion is missing. The top ten clones hold more than 1.5% of a sample with 150,000 to 200,000 clones, around 86% of them seen once. Sequenced input: PBMCs. Every receptor here comes from a woman aged 18-29 years in good health and CMV-seronegative.

J is TRBJ2-5 and V is TRBV7-6; 8 nucleotides match TRBD1. Germline lookup yields CDR1 SGHVS and CDR2 FNYEAQ. With 5 bases clipped from V and 1 base from J, the junction kept 3 bases outside the gene matches. CDR3 length: 14 residues. The CDR3 protein is CASSPGTGQETQYF. The DNA of the CDR3 is TGTGCCAGCAGCCCCGGGACAGGCCAAGAGACCCAGTACTTC.

The chain couples TRBV13 to TRBJ2-5; D gene unclear. This CDR3 has 13 amino acids. Trimming took 7 bases from V and 4 from J, leaving 13 bases between them. Germline-derived CDR1 and CDR2 are PRHDT and FYEKMQ (reference sequence). The CDR3 region is CASTPGITETQYF. CDR3 coding DNA: TGTGCCAGCACCCCTGGCATCACAGAGACCCAGTACTTC.

The chain links TRBV7-2 to TRBJ1-5, with a possible D match to TRBD1 (6 bases). Trimming removed 3 bases from V and 6 bases from J, with 9 bases in between. This CDR3 comprises 13 residues. CDR1 is SGHTA and CDR2 is FQGNSA in the germline V gene. The CDR3 here is CASSFGGPQPQHF. CDR3 DNA sequence: TGTGCCAGCAGCTTTGGGGGCCCTCAGCCCCAGCATTTT.